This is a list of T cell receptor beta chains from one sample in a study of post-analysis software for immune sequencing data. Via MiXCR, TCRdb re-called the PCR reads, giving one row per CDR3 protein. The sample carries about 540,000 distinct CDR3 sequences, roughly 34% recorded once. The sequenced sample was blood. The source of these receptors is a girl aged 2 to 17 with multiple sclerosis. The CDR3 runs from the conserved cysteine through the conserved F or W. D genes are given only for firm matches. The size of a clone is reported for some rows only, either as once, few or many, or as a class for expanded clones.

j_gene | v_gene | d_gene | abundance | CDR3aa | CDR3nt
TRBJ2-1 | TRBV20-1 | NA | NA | CSAKGGGDNGQFF | TGCAGTGCTAAGGGTGGAGGGGACAATGGGCAGTTCTTC
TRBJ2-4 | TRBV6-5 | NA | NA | CASRPPGPQGDIQYF | TGTGCCAGCAGACCTCCGGGGCCCCAAGGGGACATTCAGTACTTC
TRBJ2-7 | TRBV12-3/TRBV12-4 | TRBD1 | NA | CASSTTGTGAEQYF | TGTGCCAGCAGTACTACCGGGACAGGGGCCGAGCAGTACTTC
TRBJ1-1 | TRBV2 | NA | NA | CASSEALLGSPTEAFF | TGTGCCAGCAGTGAAGCGCTTTTGGGGAGCCCGACTGAAGCTTTCTTT
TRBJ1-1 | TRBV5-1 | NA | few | CASSFNGKGLNTEAFF | TGCGCCAGCAGCTTCAACGGTAAGGGGCTGAACACTGAAGCTTTCTTT
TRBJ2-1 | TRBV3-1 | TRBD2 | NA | CASSHGGGAHEQFF | TGTGCCAGCAGCCATGGCGGGGGGGCCCATGAGCAGTTCTTC
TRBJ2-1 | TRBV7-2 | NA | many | CASSPSGEQFF | TGTGCCAGCAGCCCCTCGGGGGAGCAGTTCTTC
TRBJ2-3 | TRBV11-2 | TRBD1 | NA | CASSLVTGGWGDTQYF | TGTGCCAGCAGCTTAGTGACAGGGGGCTGGGGAGATACGCAGTATTTT
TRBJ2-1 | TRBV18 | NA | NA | CASSPRDRWDNEQFF | TGTGCCAGCTCACCGCGGGACAGATGGGACAATGAGCAGTTCTTC
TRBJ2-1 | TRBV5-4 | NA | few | CASSRWGRGNEQFF | TGTGCCAGCAGCCGCTGGGGGCGTGGGAATGAGCAGTTCTTC
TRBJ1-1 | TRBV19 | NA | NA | CASSMAGVAFF | TGTGCCAGTAGTATGGCAGGGGTCGCTTTCTTT
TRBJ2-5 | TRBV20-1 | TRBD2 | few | CSAIFGLAGNQETQYF | TGCAGTGCTATATTTGGACTAGCGGGGAACCAAGAGACCCAGTACTTC
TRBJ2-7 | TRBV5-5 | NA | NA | CASSLAGNPTYEQYF | TGTGCCAGCAGCTTGGCGGGGAACCCTACCTACGAGCAGTACTTC
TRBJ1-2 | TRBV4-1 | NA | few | CASEFDPGVRGGYTF | TGCGCCAGCGAGTTCGACCCCGGGGTTAGAGGTGGCTACACCTTC
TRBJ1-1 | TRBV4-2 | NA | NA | CASSRTGLTTEAFF | TGTGCCAGCAGCCGAACGGGCCTCACCACTGAAGCTTTCTTT
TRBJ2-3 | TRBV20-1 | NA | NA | CSARDVDYTDTQYF | TGCAGTGCTAGAGATGTGGACTACACAGATACGCAGTATTTT
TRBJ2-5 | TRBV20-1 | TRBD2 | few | CSEVSVGGETQYF | TGCAGTGAGGTTTCCGTGGGAGGGGAGACCCAGTACTTC
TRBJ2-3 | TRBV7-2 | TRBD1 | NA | CASSLDGTGGFDTQYF | TGTGCCAGCAGCCTAGACGGGACAGGGGGGTTCGATACGCAGTATTTT
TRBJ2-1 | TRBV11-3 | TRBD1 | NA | CASSPSGTVRANEQFF | TGTGCCAGCAGCCCCTCCGGGACAGTCAGGGCAAATGAGCAGTTCTTC
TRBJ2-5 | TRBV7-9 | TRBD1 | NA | CASSFSPWTGDSGETQYF | TGTGCCAGCAGCTTTTCCCCTTGGACAGGCGACTCGGGGGAGACCCAGTACTTC
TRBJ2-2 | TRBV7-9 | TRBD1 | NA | CASSLDRGLNTGELFF | TGTGCCAGCAGCTTAGACAGGGGGCTGAACACCGGGGAGCTGTTTTTT
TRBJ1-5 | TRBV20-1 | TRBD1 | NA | CSARHGTGDNQPQHF | TGCAGTGCGCGGCATGGGACAGGCGATAATCAGCCCCAGCATTTT
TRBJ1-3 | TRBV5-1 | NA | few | CASSLGNGGNTIYF | TGCGCCAGCAGCTTGGGTAACGGTGGAAACACCATATATTTT
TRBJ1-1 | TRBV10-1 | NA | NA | CASSKCKRLDTEAFF | TGCGCCAGCAGCAAGTGTAAGAGGTTGGACACTGAAGCTTTCTTT
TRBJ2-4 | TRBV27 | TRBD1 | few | CASSLGWQGANIQYF | TGTGCCAGCAGTTTAGGGTGGCAGGGGGCGAACATTCAGTACTTC
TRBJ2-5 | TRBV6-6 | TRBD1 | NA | CASSWGQPAGETQYF | TGTGCCAGCAGTTGGGGACAGCCGGCAGGGGAGACCCAGTACTTC
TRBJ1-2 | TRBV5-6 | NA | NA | CASSPSGVGYTF | TGTGCCAGCAGCCCCTCTGGGGTCGGCTACACCTTC
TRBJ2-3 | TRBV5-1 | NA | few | CASSWETGRSYTDTQYF | TGCGCCAGCAGCTGGGAAACGGGACGGTCTTATACAGATACGCAGTATTTT
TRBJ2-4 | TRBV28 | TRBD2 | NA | CAGRKRGQETHYF | TGTGCCGGGAGAAAGCGGGGCCAAGAGACCCACTACTTC
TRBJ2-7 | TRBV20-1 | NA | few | CSAVRPLHEQYF | TGCAGTGCTGTTCGGCCACTCCACGAGCAGTACTTC
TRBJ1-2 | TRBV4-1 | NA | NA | CASSQVGSPYPANYGYTF | TGCGCCAGCAGCCAAGTCGGCAGCCCTTATCCCGCTAACTATGGCTACACCTTC
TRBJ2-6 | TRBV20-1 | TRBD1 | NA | CSASLQGAANSGANVRTF | TGCAGTGCTTCCCTACAGGGGGCGGCCAACTCTGGGGCCAACGTCCGGACTTTC
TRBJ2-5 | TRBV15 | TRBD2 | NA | CVTSNAGGGETQYF | TGTGTCACCAGTAATGCGGGGGGAGGGGAGACCCAGTACTTC
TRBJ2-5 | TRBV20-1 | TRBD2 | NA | CSATGLAGQETQYF | TGCAGTGCTACGGGACTAGCGGGGCAAGAGACCCAGTACTTC
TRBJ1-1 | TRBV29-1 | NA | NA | CSVDEDMAFF | TGCAGTGTTGACGAGGATATGGCTTTCTTT
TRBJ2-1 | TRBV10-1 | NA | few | CASSESRGRGPYNEQFF | TGCGCCAGCAGTGAGTCTAGGGGGAGAGGACCCTACAATGAGCAGTTCTTC
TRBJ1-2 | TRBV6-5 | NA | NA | CASSRLTGRDGYTF | TGTGCCAGCAGTCGCCTGACAGGACGCGACGGCTACACCTTC
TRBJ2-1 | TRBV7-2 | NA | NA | CASSGPGTYEQFF | TGTGCCAGCAGCGGCCCAGGGACCTACGAGCAGTTCTTC
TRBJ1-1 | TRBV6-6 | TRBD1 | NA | CASSYKTGRNTEAFF | TGTGCCAGCAGTTACAAGACAGGGAGGAACACTGAAGCTTTCTTT
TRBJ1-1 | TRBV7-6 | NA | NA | CASSLVARVNTEAFF | TGTGCCAGCAGCTTAGTTGCCAGGGTCAACACTGAAGCTTTCTTT
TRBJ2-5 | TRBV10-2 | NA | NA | CASSESFGRVPETQYF | TGCGCCAGCAGTGAGTCGTTCGGTCGGGTACCCGAGACCCAGTACTTC
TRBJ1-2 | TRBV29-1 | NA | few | CSAQTPSGRTNYGYTF | TGCAGCGCCCAAACCCCCTCAGGGCGCACTAACTATGGCTACACCTTC
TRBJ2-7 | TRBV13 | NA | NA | CASSPLGSYYEQYF | TGTGCCAGCAGCCCCCTCGGGTCCTACTACGAGCAGTACTTC
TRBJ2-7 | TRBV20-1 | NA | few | CSANWEGVGEQYF | TGCAGTGCTAATTGGGAGGGGGTGGGCGAGCAGTACTTC
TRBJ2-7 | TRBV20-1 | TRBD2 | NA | CSARASGKYEQYF | TGCAGTGCTAGGGCTAGCGGAAAATACGAGCAGTACTTC
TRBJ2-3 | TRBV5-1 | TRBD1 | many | CASSPGQGGDTQYF | TGCGCCAGCAGCCCTGGACAGGGCGGAGATACGCAGTATTTT
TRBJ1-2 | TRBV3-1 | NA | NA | CASSRDTPNYGYTF | TGTGCCAGCAGCCGGGACACACCTAACTATGGCTACACCTTC
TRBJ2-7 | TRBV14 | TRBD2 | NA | CASSPRLASGGEQYF | TGTGCCAGCAGCCCAAGATTGGCTAGCGGTGGCGAGCAGTACTTC
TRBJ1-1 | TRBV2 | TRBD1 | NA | CASSLTGFDTEAFF | TGTGCCAGCAGCCTGACAGGGTTCGACACTGAAGCTTTCTTT
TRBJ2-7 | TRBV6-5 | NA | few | CASSREQGLYEQYF | TGTGCCAGCAGTAGGGAACAGGGTTTGTACGAGCAGTACTTC
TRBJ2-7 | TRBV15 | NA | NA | CATSRDLGGSYEQYF | TGTGCCACCAGCAGAGATTTAGGGGGCTCCTACGAGCAGTACTTC
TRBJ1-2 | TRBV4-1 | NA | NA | CASSQETEGPNYGYTF | TGCGCCAGCAGCCAAGAGACAGAGGGGCCTAACTATGGCTACACCTTC
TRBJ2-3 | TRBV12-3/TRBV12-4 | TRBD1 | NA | CASTSDRGRADAQYF | TGTGCCAGCACCTCGGACAGGGGAAGAGCAGATGCGCAGTATTTT
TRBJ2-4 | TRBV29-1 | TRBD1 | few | CSVVAQGAVGNIQYF | TGCAGCGTTGTCGCGCAGGGGGCCGTGGGAAACATTCAGTACTTC
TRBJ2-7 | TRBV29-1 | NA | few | CSVGGTSYEQYF | TGCAGCGTTGGTGGCACCTCCTACGAGCAGTACTTC
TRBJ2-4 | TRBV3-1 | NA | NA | CASSPSTGPLGIQYF | TGTGCCAGCAGCCCCTCCACGGGCCCCTTGGGGATTCAGTACTTC
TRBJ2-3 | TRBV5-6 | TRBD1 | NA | CASSRDRGNTDTQYF | TGTGCCAGCAGCAGGGACAGGGGAAACACAGATACGCAGTATTTT